Listed here is a single T cell receptor (beta chain). Sequenced by immunoSEQ multiplex PCR; TCRdb stores in-frame clones only, minus some. The sample has approximately 92,000 clones; 92% are singletons. J gave up 1 base and V 3 bases, and 5 bases lay outside the gene matches. CDR1 is SGHAT, CDR2 FQNNGV, per germline. The CDR3 spans 16 residues. These data are taken from a study of T cell changes during pregnancy in multiple sclerosis. The sequence derives from a female donor with multiple sclerosis, enrolled in a pregnancy study. The sequencing here drew on peripheral blood, taken in the first trimester of pregnancy. The rearrangement uses TRBV11-2 and TRBJ2-5; 10 bases agree with TRBD2. In DNA form, the CDR3 reads TGTGCCAGCAGCTTTCCTCTAGCGGGGGTCCAAGAGACCCAGTACTTC. It yields the protein CASSFPLAGVQETQYF.